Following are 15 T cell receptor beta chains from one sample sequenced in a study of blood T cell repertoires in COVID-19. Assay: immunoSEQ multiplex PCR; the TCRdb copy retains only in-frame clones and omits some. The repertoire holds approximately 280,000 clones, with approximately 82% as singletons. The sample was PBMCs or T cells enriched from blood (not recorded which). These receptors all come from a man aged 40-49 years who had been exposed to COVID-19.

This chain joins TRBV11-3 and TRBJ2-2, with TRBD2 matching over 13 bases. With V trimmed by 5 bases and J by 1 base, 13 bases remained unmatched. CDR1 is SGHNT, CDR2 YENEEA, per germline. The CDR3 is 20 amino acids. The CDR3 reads CASSTGTSGKYWGNTGELFF. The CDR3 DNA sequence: TGTGCCAGCAGCACAGGGACTAGCGGGAAGTATTGGGGGAACACCGGGGAGCTGTTTTTT. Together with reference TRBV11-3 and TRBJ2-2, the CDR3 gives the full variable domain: EAGVVQSPRYKIIEKKQPVAFWCNPISGHNTLYWYLQNLGQGPELLIRYENEEAVDDSQLPKDRFSAERLKGVDSTLKIQPAELGDSAVYLCASSTGTSGKYWGNTGELFFGEGSRLTVL.

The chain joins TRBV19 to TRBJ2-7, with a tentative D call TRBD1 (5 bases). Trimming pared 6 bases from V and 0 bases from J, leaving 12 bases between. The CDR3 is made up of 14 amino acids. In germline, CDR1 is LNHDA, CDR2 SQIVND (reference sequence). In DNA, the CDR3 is TGTGCCAGTAGCTTGACAGCCTCCTCCTACGAGCAGTACTTC. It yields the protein CASSLTASSYEQYF.

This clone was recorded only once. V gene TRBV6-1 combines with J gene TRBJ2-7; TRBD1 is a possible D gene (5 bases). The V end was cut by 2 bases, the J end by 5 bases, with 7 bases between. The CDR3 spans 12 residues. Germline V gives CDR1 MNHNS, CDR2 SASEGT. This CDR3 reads CASSEQGNEQYF. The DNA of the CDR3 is TGTGCCAGCAGTGAACAGGGAAACGAGCAGTACTTC.

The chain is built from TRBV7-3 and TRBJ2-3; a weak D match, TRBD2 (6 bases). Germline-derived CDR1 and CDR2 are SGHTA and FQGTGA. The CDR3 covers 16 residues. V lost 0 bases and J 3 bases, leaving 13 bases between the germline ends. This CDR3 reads CASSLTLAGITDTQYF. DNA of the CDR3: TGTGCCAGCAGCTTAACGTTGGCGGGGATAACAGATACGCAGTATTTT.

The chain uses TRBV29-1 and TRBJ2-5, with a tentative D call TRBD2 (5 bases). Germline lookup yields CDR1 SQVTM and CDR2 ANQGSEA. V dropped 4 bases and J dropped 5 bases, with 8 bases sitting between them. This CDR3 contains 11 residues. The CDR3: CSVGRGETQYF. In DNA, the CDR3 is TGCAGCGTTGGACGGGGTGAGACCCAGTACTTC.

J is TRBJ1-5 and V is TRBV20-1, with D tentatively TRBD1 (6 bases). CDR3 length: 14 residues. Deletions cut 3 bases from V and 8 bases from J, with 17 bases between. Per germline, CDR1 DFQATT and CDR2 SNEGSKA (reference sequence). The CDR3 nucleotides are TGCAGTGCTAGTTGGGGGGGCCAGGCTGAGCCCCAGCATTTT. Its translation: CSASWGGQAEPQHF.

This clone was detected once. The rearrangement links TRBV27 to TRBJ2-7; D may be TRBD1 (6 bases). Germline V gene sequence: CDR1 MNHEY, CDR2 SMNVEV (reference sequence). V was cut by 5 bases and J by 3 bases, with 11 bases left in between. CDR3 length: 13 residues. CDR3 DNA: TGTGCCAGCAGTCAGGGACATAACTACGAGCAGTACTTC. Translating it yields CASSQGHNYEQYF.

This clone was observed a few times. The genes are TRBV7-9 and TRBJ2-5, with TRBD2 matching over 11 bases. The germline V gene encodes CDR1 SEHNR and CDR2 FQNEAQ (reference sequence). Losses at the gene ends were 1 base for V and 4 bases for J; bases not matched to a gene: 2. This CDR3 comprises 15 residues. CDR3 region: CASSLGGLAGETQYF. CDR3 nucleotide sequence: TGTGCCAGCAGCTTAGGAGGACTAGCGGGAGAGACCCAGTACTTC.

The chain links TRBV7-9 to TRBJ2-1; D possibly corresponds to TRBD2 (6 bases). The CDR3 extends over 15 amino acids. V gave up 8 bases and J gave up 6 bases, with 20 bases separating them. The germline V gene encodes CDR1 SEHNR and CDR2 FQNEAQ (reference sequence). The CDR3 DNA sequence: TGTGCCAGCTCGAGTGGAGGGTCCCAATCCAATGAGCAGTTCTTC. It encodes CASSSGGSQSNEQFF.

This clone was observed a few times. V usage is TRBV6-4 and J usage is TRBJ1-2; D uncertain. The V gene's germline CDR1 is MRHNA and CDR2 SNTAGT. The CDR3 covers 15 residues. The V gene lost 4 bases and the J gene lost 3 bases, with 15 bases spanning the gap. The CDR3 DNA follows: TGTGCCAGCAGTGCCCTCTACCGCCTTGACTATGGCTACACCTTC. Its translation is CASSALYRLDYGYTF.

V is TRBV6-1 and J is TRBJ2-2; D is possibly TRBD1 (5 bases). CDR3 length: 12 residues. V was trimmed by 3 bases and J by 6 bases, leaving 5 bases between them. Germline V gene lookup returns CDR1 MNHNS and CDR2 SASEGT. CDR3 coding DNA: TGTGCCAGCAGTGACAGGGCCGGGGAGCTGTTTTTT. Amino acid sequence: CASSDRAGELFF.

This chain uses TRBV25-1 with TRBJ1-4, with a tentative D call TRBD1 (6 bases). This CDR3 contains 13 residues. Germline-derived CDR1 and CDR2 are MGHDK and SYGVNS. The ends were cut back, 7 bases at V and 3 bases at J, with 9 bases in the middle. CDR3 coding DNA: TGTGCCAGCAAAGGGGGACCTAATGAAAAACTGTTTTTT. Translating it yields CASKGGPNEKLFF.

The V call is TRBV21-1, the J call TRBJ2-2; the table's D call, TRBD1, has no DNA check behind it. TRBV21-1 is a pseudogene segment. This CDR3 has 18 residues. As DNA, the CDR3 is TGTGCCAGCAGCAAATCCCGGAGGCCGGACAGGGGCACCGGGGAGCTGTTTTTT. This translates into CASSKSRRPDRGTGELFF.

This CDR3 is CASTRTERATGPQHF. Written as DNA, the CDR3 is TGTGCCAGCACGAGGACAGAAAGGGCGACCGGGCCCCAGCATTTT. The chain combines TRBV6-5 with TRBJ1-5; the D gene is possibly TRBD1 (6 bases). From germline, CDR1 is MNHEY and CDR2 SVGAGI. The germline V and J ends were trimmed by 7 bases and 9 bases, with 22 bases remaining between them. This CDR3 spans 15 amino acids.

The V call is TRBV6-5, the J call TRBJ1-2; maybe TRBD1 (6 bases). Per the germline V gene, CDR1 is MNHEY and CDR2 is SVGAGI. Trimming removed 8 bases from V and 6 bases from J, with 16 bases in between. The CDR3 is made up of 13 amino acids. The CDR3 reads CASSTGTRNGYTF. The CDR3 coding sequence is TGTGCCAGCTCCACGGGGACAAGGAATGGCTACACCTTC.